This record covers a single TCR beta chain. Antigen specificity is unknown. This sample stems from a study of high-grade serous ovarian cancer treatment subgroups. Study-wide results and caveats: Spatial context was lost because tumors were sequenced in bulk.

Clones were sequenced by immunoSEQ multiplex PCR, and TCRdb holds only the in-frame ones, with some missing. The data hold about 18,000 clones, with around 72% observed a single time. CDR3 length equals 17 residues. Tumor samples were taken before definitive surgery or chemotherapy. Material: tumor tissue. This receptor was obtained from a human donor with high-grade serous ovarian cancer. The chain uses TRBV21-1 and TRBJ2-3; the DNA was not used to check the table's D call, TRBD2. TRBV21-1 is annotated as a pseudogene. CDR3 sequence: CASSKAPSGNGTDTQYF. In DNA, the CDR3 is TGTGCCAGCAGCAAAGCACCTAGCGGGAACGGCACGGATACGCAGTATTTT.